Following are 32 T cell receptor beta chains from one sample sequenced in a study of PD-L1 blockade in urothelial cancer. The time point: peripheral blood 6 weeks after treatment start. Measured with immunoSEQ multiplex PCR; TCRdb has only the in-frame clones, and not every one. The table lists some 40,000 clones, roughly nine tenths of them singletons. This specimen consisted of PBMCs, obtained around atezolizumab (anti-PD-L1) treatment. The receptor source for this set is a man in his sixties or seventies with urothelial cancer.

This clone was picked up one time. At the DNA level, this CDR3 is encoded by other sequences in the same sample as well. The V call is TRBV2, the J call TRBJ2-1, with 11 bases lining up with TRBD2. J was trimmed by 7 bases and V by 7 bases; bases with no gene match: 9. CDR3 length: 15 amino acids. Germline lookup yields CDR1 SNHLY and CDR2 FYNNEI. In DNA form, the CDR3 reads TGTGCCAGCAATCCCCTAGCGGGAGGCCTTAATGAGCAGTTCTTC. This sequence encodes CASNPLAGGLNEQFF.

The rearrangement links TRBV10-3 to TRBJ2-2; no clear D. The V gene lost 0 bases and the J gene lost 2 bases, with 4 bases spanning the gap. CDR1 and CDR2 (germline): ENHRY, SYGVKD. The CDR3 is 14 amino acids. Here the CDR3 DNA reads TGTGCCATCAGTGAGTCCCCAAACACCGGGGAGCTGTTTTTT. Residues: CAISESPNTGELFF.

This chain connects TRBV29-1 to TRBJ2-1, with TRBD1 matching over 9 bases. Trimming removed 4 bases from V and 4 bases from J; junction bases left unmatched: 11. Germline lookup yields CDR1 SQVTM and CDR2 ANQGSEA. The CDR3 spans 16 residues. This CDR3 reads CSVVGGGQGGYNEQFF. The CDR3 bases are TGCAGCGTTGTAGGGGGGGGACAGGGTGGGTACAATGAGCAGTTCTTC.

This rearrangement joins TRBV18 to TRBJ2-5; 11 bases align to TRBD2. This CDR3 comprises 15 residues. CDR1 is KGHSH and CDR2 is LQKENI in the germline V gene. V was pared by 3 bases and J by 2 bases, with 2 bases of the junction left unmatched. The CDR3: CASSPLAGGQETQYF. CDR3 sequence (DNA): TGTGCCAGCTCACCTCTAGCGGGAGGACAAGAGACCCAGTACTTC.

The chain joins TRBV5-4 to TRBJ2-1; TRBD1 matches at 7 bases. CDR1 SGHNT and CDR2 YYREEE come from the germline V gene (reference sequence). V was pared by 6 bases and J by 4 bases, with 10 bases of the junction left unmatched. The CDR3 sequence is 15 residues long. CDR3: CASTPLGDRYNEQFF. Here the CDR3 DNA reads TGTGCCAGCACCCCCCTTGGGGACAGATACAATGAGCAGTTCTTC. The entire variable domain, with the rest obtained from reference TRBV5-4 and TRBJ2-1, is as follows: ETGVTQSPTHLIKTRGQQVTLRCSSQSGHNTVSWYQQALGQGPQFIFQYYREEENGRGNFPPRFSGLQFPNYSSELNVNALELDDSALYLCASTPLGDRYNEQFFGPGTRLTVL.

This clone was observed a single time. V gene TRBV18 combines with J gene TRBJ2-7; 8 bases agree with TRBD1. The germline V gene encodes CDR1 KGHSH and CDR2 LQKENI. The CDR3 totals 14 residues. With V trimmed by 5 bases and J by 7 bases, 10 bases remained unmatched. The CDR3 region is CASSSGTGSWEQYF. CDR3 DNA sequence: TGTGCCAGCTCATCCGGGACAGGATCTTGGGAGCAGTACTTC.

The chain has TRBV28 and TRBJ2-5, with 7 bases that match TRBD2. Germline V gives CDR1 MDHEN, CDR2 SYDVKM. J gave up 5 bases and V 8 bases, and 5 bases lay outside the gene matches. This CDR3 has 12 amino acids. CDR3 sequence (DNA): TGTGCCAGCTCAAGGGGAGGGGAGACCCAGTACTTC. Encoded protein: CASSRGGETQYF. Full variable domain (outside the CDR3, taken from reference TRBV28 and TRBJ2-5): DVKVTQSSRYLVKRTGEKVFLECVQDMDHENMFWYRQDPGLGLRLIYFSYDVKMKEKGDIPEGYSVSREKKERFSLILESASTNQTSMYLCASSRGGETQYFGPGTRLLVL.

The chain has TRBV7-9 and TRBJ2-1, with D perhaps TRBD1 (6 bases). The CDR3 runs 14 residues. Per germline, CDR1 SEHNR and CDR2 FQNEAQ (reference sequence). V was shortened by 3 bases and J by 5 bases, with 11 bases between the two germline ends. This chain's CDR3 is CASSFLGDNNEQFF. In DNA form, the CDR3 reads TGTGCCAGCAGCTTTTTAGGGGACAACAATGAGCAGTTCTTC.

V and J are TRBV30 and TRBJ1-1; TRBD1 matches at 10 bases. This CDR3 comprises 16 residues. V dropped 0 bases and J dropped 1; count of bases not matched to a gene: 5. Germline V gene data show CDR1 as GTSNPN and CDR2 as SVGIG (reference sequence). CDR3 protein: CAWSVGDRGRNTEAFF. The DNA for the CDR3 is TGTGCCTGGAGTGTAGGGGACAGGGGTCGGAACACTGAAGCTTTCTTT.

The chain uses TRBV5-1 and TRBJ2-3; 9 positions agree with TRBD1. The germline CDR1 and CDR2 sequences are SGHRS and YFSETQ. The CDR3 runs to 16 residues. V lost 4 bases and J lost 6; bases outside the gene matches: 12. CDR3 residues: CASSPFTGQGSDTQYF. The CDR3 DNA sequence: TGCGCCAGCAGCCCATTCACGGGACAGGGAAGCGATACGCAGTATTTT.

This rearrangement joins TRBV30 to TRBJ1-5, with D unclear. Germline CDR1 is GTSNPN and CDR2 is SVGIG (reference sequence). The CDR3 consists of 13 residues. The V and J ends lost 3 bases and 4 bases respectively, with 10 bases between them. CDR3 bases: TGTGCCTGGAGCGCGGGAGGAAATCAGCCCCAGCATTTT. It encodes CAWSAGGNQPQHF.

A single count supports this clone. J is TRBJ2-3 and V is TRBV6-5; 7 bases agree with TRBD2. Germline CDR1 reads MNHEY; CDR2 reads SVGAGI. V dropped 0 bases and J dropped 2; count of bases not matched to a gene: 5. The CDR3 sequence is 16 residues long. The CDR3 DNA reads TGTGCCAGCAGTTACTCGTCCGGGAGGCCCACAGATACGCAGTATTTT. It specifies CASSYSSGRPTDTQYF.

The CDR3 here is CASSTGVSISGTDYEQYF. As DNA, the CDR3 is TGTGCCAGTAGTACAGGGGTGTCCATTAGCGGGACTGACTACGAGCAGTACTTC. J is TRBJ2-7 and V is TRBV19; 8 bases agree with TRBD2. The germline V gene has CDR1 LNHDA and CDR2 SQIVND (reference sequence). The CDR3 covers 18 residues. The V and J ends lost 4 bases and 3 bases, in that order; junction bases with no gene match: 17.

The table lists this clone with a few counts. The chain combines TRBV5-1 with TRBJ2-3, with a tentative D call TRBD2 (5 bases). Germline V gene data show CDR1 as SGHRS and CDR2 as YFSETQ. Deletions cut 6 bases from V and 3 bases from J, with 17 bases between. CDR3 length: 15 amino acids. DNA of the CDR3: TGCGCCAGCACCCTCAGCGGTTACCAGACAGATACGCAGTATTTT. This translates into CASTLSGYQTDTQYF. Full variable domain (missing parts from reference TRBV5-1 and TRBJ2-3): KAGVTQTPRYLIKTRGQQVTLSCSPISGHRSVSWYQQTPGQGLQFLFEYFSETQRNKGNFPGRFSGRQFSNSRSEMNVSTLELGDSALYLCASTLSGYQTDTQYFGPGTRLTVL.

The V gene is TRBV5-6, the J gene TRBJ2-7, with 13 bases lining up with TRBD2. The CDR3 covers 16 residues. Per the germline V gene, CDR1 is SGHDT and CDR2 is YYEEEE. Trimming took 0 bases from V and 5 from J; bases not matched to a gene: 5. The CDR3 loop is CASSLGLAGGSHEQYF. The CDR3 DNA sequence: TGTGCCAGCAGCTTGGGACTAGCGGGAGGATCCCACGAGCAGTACTTC.

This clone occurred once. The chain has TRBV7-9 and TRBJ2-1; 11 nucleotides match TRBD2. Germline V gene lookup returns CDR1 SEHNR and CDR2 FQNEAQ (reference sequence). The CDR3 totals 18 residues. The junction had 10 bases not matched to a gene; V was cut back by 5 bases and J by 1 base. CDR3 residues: CASSRAGTSGASYNEQFF. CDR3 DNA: TGTGCCAGCAGCCGCGCTGGGACTAGCGGAGCATCCTACAATGAGCAGTTCTTC.

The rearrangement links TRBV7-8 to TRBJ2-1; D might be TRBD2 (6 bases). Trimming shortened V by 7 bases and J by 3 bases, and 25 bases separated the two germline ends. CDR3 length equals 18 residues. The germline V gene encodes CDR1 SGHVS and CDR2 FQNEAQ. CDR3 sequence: CASTAPATAGKHYNEQFF. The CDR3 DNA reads TGTGCCAGCACCGCCCCGGCTACTGCGGGAAAACACTACAATGAGCAGTTCTTC.

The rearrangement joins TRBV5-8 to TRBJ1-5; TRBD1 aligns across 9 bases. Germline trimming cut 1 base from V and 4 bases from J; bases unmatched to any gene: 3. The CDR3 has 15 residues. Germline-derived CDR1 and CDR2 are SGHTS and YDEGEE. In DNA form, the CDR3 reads TGTGCCAGCAGCTTGTTGGGGACAGGGAATCAGCCCCAGCATTTT. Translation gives CASSLLGTGNQPQHF.

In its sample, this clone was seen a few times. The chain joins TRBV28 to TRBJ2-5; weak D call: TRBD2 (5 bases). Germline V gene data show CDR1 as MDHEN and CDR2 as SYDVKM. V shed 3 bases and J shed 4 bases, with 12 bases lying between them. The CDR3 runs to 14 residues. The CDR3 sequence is CASSFPGMRETQYF. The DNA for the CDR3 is TGTGCCAGCAGTTTCCCCGGGATGAGAGAGACCCAGTACTTC.

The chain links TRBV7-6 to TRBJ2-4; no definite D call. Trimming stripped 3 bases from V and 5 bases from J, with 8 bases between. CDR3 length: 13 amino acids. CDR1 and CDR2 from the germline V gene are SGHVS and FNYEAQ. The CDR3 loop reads CASSFGSENIQYF. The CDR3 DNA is TGTGCCAGCAGCTTTGGCAGCGAAAACATTCAGTACTTC.

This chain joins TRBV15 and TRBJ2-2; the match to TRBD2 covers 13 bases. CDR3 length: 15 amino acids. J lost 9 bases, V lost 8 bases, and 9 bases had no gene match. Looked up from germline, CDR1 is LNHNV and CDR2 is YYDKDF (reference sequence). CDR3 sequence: CATGFGTSGNRELFF. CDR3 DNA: TGTGCCACCGGATTCGGGACTAGCGGGAACAGGGAGCTGTTTTTT.

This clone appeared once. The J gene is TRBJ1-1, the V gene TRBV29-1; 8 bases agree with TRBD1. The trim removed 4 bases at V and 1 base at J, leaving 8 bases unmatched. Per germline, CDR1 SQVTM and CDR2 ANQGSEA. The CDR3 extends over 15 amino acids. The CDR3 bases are TGCAGCGTTGCTGACAGGGGAGGCCCGAACACTGAAGCTTTCTTT. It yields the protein CSVADRGGPNTEAFF.

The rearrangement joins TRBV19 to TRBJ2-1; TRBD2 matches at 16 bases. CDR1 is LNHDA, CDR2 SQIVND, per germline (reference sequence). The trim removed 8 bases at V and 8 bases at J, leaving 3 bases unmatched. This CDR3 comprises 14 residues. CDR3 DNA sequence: TGTGCCAGTGGGACTAGCGGGAGGGTTCATGAGCAGTTCTTC. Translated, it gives CASGTSGRVHEQFF.

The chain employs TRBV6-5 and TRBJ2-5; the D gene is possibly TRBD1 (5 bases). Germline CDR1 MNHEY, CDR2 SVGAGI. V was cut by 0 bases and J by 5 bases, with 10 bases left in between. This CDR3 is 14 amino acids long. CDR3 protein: CASSYSPGYETQYF. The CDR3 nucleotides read TGTGCCAGCAGTTACTCCCCAGGGTATGAGACCCAGTACTTC.

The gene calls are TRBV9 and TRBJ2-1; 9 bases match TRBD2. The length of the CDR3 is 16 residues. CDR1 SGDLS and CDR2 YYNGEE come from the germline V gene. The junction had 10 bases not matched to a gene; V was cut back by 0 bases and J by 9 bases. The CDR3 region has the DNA TGTGCCAGCAGCGTAGCAATTAGCGGGAGCGATAGTGAGCAGTTCTTC. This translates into CASSVAISGSDSEQFF. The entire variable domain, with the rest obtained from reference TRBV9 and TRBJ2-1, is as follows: DSGVTQTPKHLITATGQRVTLRCSPRSGDLSVYWYQQSLDQGLQFLIQYYNGEERAKGNILERFSAQQFPDLHSELNLSSLELGDSALYFCASSVAISGSDSEQFFGPGTRLTVL.

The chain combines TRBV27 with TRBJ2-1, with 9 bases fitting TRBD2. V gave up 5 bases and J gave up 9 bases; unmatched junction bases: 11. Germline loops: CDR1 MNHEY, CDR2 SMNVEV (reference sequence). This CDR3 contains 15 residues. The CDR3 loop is CASSQAGGYDGEQFF. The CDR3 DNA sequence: TGTGCCAGCAGTCAAGCGGGGGGATATGACGGTGAGCAGTTCTTC.

The CDR3 DNA follows: TGTGCCAGCAGCGTAGAATGGGGGGCTAACTATGGCTACACCTTC. It encodes CASSVEWGANYGYTF. The chain has TRBV9 and TRBJ1-2, with D possibly matching TRBD1 (5 bases). The CDR3 is made up of 15 amino acids. Germline CDR1 and CDR2: SGDLS and YYNGEE. V lost 0 bases to trimming and J lost 0 bases, with 9 bases between them.

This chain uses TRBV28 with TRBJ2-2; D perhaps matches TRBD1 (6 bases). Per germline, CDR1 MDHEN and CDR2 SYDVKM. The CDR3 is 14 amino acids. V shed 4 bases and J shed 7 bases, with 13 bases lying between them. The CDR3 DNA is TGTGCCAGCAGTTCGAGGGGGAGTGGCGGGGAGCTGTTTTTT. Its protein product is CASSSRGSGGELFF. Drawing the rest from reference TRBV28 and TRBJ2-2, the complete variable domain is DVKVTQSSRYLVKRTGEKVFLECVQDMDHENMFWYRQDPGLGLRLIYFSYDVKMKEKGDIPEGYSVSREKKERFSLILESASTNQTSMYLCASSSRGSGGELFFGEGSRLTVL.

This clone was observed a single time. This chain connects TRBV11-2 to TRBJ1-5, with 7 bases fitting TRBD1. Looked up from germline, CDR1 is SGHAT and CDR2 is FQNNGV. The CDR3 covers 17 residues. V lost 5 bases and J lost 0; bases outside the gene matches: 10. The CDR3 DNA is TGTGCCAGCAGCCAAAGAGACAGGGCGTATAGCAATCAGCCCCAGCATTTT. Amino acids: CASSQRDRAYSNQPQHF. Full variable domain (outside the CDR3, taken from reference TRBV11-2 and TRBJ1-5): EAGVAQSPRYKIIEKRQSVAFWCNPISGHATLYWYQQILGQGPKLLIQFQNNGVVDDSQLPKDRFSAERLKGVDSTLKIQPAKLEDSAVYLCASSQRDRAYSNQPQHFGDGTRLSIL.

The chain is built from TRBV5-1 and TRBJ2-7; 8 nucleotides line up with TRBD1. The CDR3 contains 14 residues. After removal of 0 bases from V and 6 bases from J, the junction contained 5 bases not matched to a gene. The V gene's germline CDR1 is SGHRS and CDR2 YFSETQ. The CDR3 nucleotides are TGCGCCAGCAGCTTGGGACAGGGGACACGCGAGCAGTACTTC. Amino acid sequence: CASSLGQGTREQYF.

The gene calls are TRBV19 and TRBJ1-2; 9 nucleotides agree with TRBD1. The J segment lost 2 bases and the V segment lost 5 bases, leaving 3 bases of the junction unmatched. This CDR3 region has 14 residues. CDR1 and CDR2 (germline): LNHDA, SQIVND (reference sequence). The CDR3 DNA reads TGTGCCAGTAGTGTCGGGACAGGGAACTATGGCTACACCTTC. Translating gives CASSVGTGNYGYTF.

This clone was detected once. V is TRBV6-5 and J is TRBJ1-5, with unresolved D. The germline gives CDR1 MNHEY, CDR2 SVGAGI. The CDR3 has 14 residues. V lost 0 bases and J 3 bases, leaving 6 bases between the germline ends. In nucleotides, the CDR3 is TGTGCCAGCAGTTACTCCGGGGACAATCAGCCCCAGCATTTT. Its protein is CASSYSGDNQPQHF.